This T cell receptor beta chain was identified in a study of regulatory T cells in long-lasting Graves disease (dated by TCRdb to the early 2020s). For the study in its entirety: Patients with newly diagnosed Graves' disease had been on antithyroid drugs for under 3 months. Persistent Graves' disease patients were compared with newly diagnosed Graves' disease patients by peripheral blood TCR sequencing and RNA sequencing. The study was conducted in China and was registered as a clinical trial. A total of roughly 35 samples were covered by TCR sequencing, comprising about 13 persistent and around 20 newly diagnosed Graves' disease patients.

The sample's time point label is to be understood as: newly diagnosed GD, antithyroid drugs for less than 3 months. For both TCR sequencing and RNA sequencing, RNA was extracted from PBMCs in TRIzol. The diagnosis of Graves' disease was made according to American Thyroid Association guidelines. Recruitment of patients was carried out at an endocrinology department in Xi'an, China. Each patient gave approximately 9 milliliters of peripheral blood, collected in an EDTA anticoagulant tube. Ficoll Paque Plus density gradient separation was used to isolate PBMCs, and no further T cell sorting was done. RNA quality was checked with an Agilent 2100 Bioanalyzer and agarose gel, and concentration with a NanoDrop 2000. The sample holds many counts of this clonotype. This receptor's antigen is unknown. No base-level quality is on record; no much larger clone is a single base apart. Study-level results and caveats: Because the primary lesion, thyroid tissue, could not be accessed, the study looked at peripheral blood alone. Compared with newly diagnosed patients, persistent Graves' disease patients had lower TCR Shannon entropy and fewer highly expanded clones, which suggests clonal expansion. TRBV28, TRBJ1-2 and TRBJ2-5 were preferentially used in persistent disease, while TRBV20-1 and TRBJ2-1 were favored in newly diagnosed disease. Only the TCR beta chain was sequenced and analyzed. The authors acknowledged the small sample size as a limitation that may reduce accuracy. A larger number of public clonotypes was shared among persistent patients (approximately 3,000) than among newly diagnosed patients (around 870).

CDR3 length: 15 amino acids, cysteine to phenylalanine. Solely the CDR3 DNA is kept, with 45 bases framed from the first base. V loses 2 bases at its end and J loses 4 bases; junction bases beyond the gene matches: 7. Sequences SGDLS (CDR1) and YYNGEE (CDR2) are obtained from the germline V gene. Library construction relied on multiplex PCR. Instrument used: Illumina HiSeq 4000. To build TCR beta libraries, CDR3 regions were amplified by Arm-PCR using iRepertoire HTBI primers. Gel purification was performed on PCR products prior to sequencing. Regarding the original processing steps: Gene usage analysis of CDR3 amino acid clonotypes used the approximately 62 TRBV and approximately 13 TRBJ segments found across samples. Filtered high-quality paired reads were merged into contigs using COPE and FqMerger. BLAST was used to align contigs to IMGT TRBV, TRBD and TRBJ reference genes, with CDR3 defined following IMGT. Any clonotype with a frequency above 0.1% was classified as a highly expanded clone. Shannon entropy served as the measure of repertoire diversity, while the Gini coefficient captured V-J evenness. A clonotype was considered public if more than one individual shared it. The public reads were reanalyzed by TCRdb: fastp trimming at Q25, MiXCR alignment, in-frame beta chains only. Identical CDR3 protein sequences are pooled into one entry, listed with their most common genes and DNA. The V and J calls were determined by TCRdb, not by the authors. The sample table contains about 220,000 distinct CDR3 sequences; only one count was recorded for roughly 19% of them. 10% to 15% of the sample is in the top ten clones.

A further study also used this sample, focusing on T cells in Graves' hyperthyroidism and ophthalmopathy. As described in the second report: Stable Graves' hyperthyroidism was defined as no progression to ophthalmopathy during 18 months of follow-up. The hyperthyroidism patients were between 18 and 65 years old and newly diagnosed, with a disease duration of less than 2 months. Patients with uncontrolled infections, other autoimmune diseases, pregnancy or lactation were excluded. Diagnoses relied on clinical symptoms, serum thyroxine and TRAb, thyroid ultrasound and orbital computed tomography. The first round of RT-PCR for the TCR CDR3 was performed with the HTBI primer set and the Qiagen OneStep RT-PCR kit. Most expanded thyroid clonotypes (frequency above 0.001) were also detected in blood, suggesting blood repertoires may reflect thyroid immune responses. Ophthalmopathy was separated from stable hyperthyroidism by a 13 V-J signature model, with around 88% sensitivity and 81% to 82% specificity obtained in cross-validation and 80%/75% obtained in testing. In validation, the model predicted progression to ophthalmopathy a median of roughly six months before onset, with roughly 68% sensitivity and about 75% specificity. To identify distinguishing TCR V-J signatures, a discovery cohort of about 100 patients was used, comprising roughly 45 with Graves' ophthalmopathy and 57 with stable Graves' hyperthyroidism. An independent validation cohort of around 19 hyperthyroidism patients and over 15 patients who later progressed to ophthalmopathy tested prospective prediction of ophthalmopathy. For training and testing, the 80 to 100 patients in the discovery cohort were randomly divided in a 7:3 ratio. In over five Graves' hyperthyroidism patients, the study also compared T-cell repertoires from thyroid tissue with T-cell repertoires from blood. Once sampling was done, hyperthyroidism patients were given methimazole at a starting dose of 30 mg daily, whereas ophthalmopathy patients were given high-dose intravenous methylprednisolone. The libraries were constructed in a second round of multiplex PCR and then size-selected and purified. Paired-end sequencing of the libraries was performed with 100 bp reads on an Illumina HiSeq2000. Raw data were processed with SOAPnuke, discarding reads with adapters, uncalled bases, mean Phred below 15, or no exact constant-primer or identifier match. High-quality paired reads were merged using COPE v1.2.5, and each unique nucleotide sequence was defined as a clonotype. MiTCR v1.1 was used to align clonotypes to the IMGT TRBV, TRBD and TRBJ reference segments. The analysis included only V-J combinations with a frequency above 0.0001, which together covered 99% to 99.2% of the repertoires. The TCS score was defined as the ratio of F50 (clonal expansion) to E x V (chaos), calculated using BLOSUM62-based TCRdist between CDR3 peptides within each V-J. Welch's t-statistics and random forest reduced roughly 540 V-J features to 10 to 15, which were used in a naive Bayes classifier (R e1071). No statistical method was used to set the sample size in advance, and investigators knew the group allocation. The paper reports TCR Vbeta CDR3 sequencing of approximately 130 peripheral blood samples: fewer than 50 ophthalmopathy, roughly 74 hyperthyroidism and about 17 progressor patients.

Specimen: peripheral blood mononuclear cells (PBMCs), collected at new diagnosis, from a patient treated with antithyroid drugs. The chain was built from TRBV9 and TRBJ1-2; TRBD1 matches 8 bases in the middle. The receptor's source is a woman under 40 with Graves disease. Donor details come from another sample of the same person, matched by shared clones. The bases are TGTGCCAGCAGCGTTGGACAGGGAGATGTCTATGGCTACACCTTC. Its protein is CASSVGQGDVYGYTF.